This T cell receptor beta chain originates from a study of shared clonotypes between healthy human individuals. Findings of the study overall: Donor scarcity curtailed the genetic and exposure-history diversity represented herein.

This CDR3 spans 16 amino acids. DNA input for the unsorted PBMC replicate PCRs was roughly 330 ng, 31,000 or so T cell genomes. The sequencing of unsorted PBMC DNA took place on ten immunoSEQ deep assay plates. In the authors' methods: ImmunoSEQ only sent back junction sequences with no quality scores, so filtering was done differently. Generated by immunoSEQ multiplex PCR, the TCRdb table keeps only in-frame clones and is missing some. V and J calls plus clone size are reproduced from that table; the DNA served to infer D and trimming. The data contain 75,000 to 100,000 clones, around half of them singletons. In its sample, this clone was seen a few times. What it recognizes is unknown.

The chain is built from TRBV21-1 and TRBJ2-3; the table gives TRBD1 as D, unverified against the DNA. TRBV21-1 is an annotated pseudogene. The sequenced sample was PBMCs. The TCR comes from a woman in her 40s in good health. Some clones in this sample may be carry-over from other donors' samples. CDR3 sequence: CASSGPGKMNTDTQYF. The CDR3 DNA follows: TGTGCCAGCAGCGGACCAGGGAAGATGAACACAGATACGCAGTATTTT.